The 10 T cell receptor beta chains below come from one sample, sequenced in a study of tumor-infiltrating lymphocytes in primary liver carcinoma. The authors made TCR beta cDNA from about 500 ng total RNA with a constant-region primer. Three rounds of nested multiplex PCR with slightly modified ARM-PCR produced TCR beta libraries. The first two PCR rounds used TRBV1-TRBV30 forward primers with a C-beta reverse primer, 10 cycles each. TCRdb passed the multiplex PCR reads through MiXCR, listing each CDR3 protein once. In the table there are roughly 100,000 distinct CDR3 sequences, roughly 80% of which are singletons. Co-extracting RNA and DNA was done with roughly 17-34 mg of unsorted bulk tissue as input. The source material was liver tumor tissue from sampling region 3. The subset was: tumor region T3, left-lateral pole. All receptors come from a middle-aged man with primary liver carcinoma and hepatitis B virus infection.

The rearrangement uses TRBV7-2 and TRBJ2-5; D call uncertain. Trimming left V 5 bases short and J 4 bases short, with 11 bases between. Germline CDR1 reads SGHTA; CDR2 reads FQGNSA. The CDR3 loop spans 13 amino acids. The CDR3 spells CASSPRSGETQYF. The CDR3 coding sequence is TGTGCCAGCAGCCCCCGTTCAGGAGAGACCCAGTACTTC.

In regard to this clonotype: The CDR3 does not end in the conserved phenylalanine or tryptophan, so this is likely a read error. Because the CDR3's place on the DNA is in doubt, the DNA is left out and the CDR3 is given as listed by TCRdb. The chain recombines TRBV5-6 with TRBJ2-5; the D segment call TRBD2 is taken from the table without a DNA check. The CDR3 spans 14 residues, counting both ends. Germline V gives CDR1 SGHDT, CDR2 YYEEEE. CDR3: CASSLEASQETQYS.

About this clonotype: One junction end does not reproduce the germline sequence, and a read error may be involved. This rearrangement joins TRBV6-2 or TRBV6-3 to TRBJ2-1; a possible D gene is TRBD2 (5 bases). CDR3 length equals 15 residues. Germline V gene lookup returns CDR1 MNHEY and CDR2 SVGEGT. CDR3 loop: CVSSYSGGSYNEQFF. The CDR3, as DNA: TGTGTCAGCAGTTACTCGGGCGGGTCCTACAATGAGCAGTTCTTC.

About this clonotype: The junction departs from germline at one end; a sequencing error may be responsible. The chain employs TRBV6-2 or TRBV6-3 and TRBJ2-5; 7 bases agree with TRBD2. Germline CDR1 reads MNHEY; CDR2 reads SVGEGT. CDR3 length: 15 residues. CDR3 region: CASSELAREEETQYF. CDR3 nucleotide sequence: TGTGCCAGCAGTGAACTAGCGAGAGAGGAAGAGACCCAGTATTTC.

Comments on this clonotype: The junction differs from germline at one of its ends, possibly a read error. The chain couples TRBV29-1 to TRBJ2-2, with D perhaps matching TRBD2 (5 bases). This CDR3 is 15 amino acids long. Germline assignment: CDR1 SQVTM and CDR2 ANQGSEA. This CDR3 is CSVGISAANTGEPFF. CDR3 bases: TGCAGCGTTGGGATTAGCGCGGCGAATACCGGGGAGCCGTTTTTT.

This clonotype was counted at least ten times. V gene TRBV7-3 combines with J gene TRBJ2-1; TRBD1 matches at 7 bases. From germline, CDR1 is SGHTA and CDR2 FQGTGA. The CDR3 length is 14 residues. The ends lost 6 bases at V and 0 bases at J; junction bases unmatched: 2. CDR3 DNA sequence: TGTGCCAGCAGTCGGGACAGCTCCTACAATGAGCAGTTCTTC. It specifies CASSRDSSYNEQFF.

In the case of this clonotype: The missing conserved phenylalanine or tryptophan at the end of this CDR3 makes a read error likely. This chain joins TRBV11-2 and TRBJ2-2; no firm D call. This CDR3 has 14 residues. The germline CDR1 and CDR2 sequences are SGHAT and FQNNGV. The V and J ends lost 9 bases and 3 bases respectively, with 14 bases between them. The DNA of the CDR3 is TGTGCCAGTAGCATAGACTCGGACACCGGGGAGCTGTTTTTA. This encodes CASSIDSDTGELFL.

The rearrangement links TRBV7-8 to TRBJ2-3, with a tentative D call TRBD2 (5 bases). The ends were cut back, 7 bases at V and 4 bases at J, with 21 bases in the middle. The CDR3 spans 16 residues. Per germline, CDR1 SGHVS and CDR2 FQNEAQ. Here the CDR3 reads CASNLALMGDPDTQYF. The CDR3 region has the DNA TGTGCCAGCAACTTGGCCTTGATGGGAGATCCAGATACGCAGTATTTT.

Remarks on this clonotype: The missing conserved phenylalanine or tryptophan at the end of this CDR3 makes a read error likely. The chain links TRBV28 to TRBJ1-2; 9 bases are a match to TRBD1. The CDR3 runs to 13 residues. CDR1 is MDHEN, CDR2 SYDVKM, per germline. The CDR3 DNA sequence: TGTACCAGCAGCCGACAGGGGGTAGAGGGCTACACCCTC. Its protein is CTSSRQGVEGYTL.

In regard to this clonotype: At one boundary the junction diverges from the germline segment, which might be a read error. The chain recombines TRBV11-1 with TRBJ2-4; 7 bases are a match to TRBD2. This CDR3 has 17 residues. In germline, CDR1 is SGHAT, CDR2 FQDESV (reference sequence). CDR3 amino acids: CASSFPMTSGTKNIQYF. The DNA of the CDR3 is TGTGCAAGCAGCTTTCCCATGACAAGCGGGACCAAAAACATTCAGTACTTC.